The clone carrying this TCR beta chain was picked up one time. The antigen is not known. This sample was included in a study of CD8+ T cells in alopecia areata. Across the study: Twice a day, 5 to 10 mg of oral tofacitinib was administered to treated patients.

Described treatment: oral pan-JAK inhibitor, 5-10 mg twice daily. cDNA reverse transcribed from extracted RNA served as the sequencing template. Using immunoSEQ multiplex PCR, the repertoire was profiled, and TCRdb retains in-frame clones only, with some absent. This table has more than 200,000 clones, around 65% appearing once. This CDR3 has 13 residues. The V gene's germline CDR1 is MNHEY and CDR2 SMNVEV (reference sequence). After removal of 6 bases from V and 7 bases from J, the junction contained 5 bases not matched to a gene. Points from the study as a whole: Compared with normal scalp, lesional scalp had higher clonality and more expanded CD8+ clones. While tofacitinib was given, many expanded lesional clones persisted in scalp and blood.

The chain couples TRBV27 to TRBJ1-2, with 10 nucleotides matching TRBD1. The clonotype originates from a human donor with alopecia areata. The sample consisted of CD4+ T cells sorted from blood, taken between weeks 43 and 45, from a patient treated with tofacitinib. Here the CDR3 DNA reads TGTGCCAGCAGCAAGACAGGGGGCGTTGGCTACACCTTC. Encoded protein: CASSKTGGVGYTF.